This TCR beta chain was identified in a study of vaccination and CD4 T cells after COVID-19. At the level of the study: Nasal swab PCR showed SARS-CoV-2 in convalescent patients, some ten with mild and one with severe disease.

Cultured CD4+ T-cell DNA underwent Oncomine TCR Beta short-read sequencing. One entry per CDR3 protein results from TCRdb running MiXCR on the PCR reads. The sample records 9,000 to 13,000 distinct CDR3 sequences, about 30% being singletons. Study outcomes and limitations: Spike mono-reactivity was the property of 304 of 307 vaccine-specific clones in convalescent patients.

Treatment of the sample: roughly nine-day PBMC culture with coronavirus spike peptide pools or control peptides (ViraFEST assay). This clonotype came up a few times. What it recognizes is unknown. The CDR3 totals 15 residues. Germline CDR1 and CDR2: SGHAT and FQNNGV. Trimming removed 1 base from V and 1 base from J; junction bases left unmatched: 4. This chain uses TRBV11-2 with TRBJ2-7, with 7 bases identical to TRBD1. The material sequenced was CD4+ T cells from blood, cultured in vitro, taken after SARS-CoV-2 vaccination. This receptor was taken from a human donor who had recovered from COVID-19. This CDR3 reads CASSLGTGPSYEQYF. The CDR3 DNA sequence: TGTGCCAGCAGCTTAGGGACAGGTCCATCCTACGAGCAGTACTTC.